This T cell receptor beta chain was found in a study of PD-1 blockade in classical Hodgkin lymphoma. Sequenced by immunoSEQ multiplex PCR; TCRdb stores in-frame clones only, minus some. The data hold roughly 7,500 clones, with around four fifths observed a single time. Whole-study results and caveats: Newly diagnosed patients were reported to start with lower TCR diversity than healthy donors. Complete responders' baseline diversity resembled that of newly diagnosed patients. Undefined causes, possibly disease activity or prior therapy, underlie the repertoire differences.

As concerns this clone: Its matching antigen is unknown.

Every patient had relapsed following autologous stem cell transplantation, and cohorts differed in brentuximab vedotin exposure. Magnetic negative selection served to purify CD4+ T cells out of PBMCs that had been thawed. V lost 2 bases, J lost 4 bases, and 6 bases lay in between. Germline assignment: CDR1 MNHNS and CDR2 SASEGT. CDR3 length equals 13 residues. The V call is TRBV6-1, the J call TRBJ1-3; no reliable D call. The TCR was taken from a human donor with classical Hodgkin lymphoma. The specimen was CD4+ T cells from blood, collected at baseline. CDR3 coding DNA: TGTGCCAGCAGTGAACTCAGGGGAAACACCATATATTTT. Its translation: CASSELRGNTIYF.